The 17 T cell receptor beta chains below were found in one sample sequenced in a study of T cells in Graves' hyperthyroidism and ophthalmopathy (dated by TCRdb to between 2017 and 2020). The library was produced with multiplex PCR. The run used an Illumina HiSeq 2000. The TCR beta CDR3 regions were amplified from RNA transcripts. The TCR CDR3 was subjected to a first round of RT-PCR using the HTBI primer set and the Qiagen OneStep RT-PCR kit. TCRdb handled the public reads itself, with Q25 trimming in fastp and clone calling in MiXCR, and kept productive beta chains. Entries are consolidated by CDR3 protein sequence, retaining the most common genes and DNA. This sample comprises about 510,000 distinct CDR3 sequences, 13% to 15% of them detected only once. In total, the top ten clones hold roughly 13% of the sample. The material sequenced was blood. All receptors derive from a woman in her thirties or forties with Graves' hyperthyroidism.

CDR3 sequence (DNA): TGCAGTGCTAGTGTGTCCAGCAACACTGAAGCTTTCTTT. Its protein product is CSASVSSNTEAFF. V gene TRBV20-1 combines with J gene TRBJ1-1; D is unresolved. Germline V gene data show CDR1 as DFQATT and CDR2 as SNEGSKA (reference sequence). The CDR3 extends over 13 amino acids. V lost 3 bases to trimming and J lost 2 bases, with 10 bases between them.

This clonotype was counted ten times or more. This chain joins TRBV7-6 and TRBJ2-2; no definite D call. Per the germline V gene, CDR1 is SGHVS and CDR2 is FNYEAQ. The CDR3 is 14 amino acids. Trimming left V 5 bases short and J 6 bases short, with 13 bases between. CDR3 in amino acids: CASSLTTLSGELFF. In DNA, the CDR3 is TGTGCCAGCAGCCTTACGACTCTTTCCGGGGAGCTGTTTTTT.

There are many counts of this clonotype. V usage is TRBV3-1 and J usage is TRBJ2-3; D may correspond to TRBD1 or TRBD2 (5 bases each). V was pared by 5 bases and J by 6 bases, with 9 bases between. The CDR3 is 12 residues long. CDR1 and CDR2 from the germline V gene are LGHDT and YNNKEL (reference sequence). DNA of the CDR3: TGTGCCAGCAGCAGAGGGGTGGATACGCAGTATTTT. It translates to CASSRGVDTQYF.

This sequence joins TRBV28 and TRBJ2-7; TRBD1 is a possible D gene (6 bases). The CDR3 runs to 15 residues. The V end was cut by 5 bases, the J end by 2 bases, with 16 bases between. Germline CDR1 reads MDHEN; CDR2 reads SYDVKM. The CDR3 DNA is TGTGCCAGCAGTCGAGGGGGAAGCTCTGCCTACGAGCAGTACTTC. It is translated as CASSRGGSSAYEQYF.

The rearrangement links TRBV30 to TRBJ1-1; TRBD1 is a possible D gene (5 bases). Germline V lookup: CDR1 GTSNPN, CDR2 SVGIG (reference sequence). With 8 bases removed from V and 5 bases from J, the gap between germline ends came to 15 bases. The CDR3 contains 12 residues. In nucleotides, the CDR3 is TGTGCCGGAACGGGACGAAGAACTGAAGCTTTCTTT. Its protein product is CAGTGRRTEAFF.

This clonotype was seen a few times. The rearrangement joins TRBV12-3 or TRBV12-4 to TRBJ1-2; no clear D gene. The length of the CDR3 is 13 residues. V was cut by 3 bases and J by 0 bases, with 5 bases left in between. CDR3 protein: CASSFVTNYGYTF. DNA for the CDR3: TGTGCCAGCAGTTTCGTGACTAACTATGGCTACACCTTC.

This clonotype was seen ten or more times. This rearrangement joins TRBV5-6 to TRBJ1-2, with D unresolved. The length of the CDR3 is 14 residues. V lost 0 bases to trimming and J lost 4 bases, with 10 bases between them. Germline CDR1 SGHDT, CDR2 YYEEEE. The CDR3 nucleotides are TGTGCCAGCAGCTTGGTCAGCGAATCCTATGGCTACACCTTC. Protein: CASSLVSESYGYTF.

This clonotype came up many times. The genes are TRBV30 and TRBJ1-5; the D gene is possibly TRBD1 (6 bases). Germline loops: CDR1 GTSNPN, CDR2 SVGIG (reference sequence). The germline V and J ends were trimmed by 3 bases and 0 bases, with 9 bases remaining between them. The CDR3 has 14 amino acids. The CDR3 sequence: CAWSGTTSNQPQHF. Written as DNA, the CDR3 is TGTGCCTGGAGCGGGACAACTAGCAATCAGCCCCAGCATTTT. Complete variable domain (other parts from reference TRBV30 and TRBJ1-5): SQTIHQWPATLVQPVGSPLSLECTVEGTSNPNLYWYRQAAGRGLQLLFYSVGIGQISSEVPQNLSASRPQDRQFILSSKKLLLSDSGFYLCAWSGTTSNQPQHFGDGTRLSIL.

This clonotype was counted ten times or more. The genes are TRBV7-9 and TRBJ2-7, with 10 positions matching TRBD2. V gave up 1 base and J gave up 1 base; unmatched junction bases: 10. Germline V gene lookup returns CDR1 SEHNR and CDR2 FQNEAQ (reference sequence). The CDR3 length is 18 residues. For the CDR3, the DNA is TGTGCCAGCAGCTTAGTAGCAGAAGGACTAGCGGAGTCCTACGAGCAGTACTTC. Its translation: CASSLVAEGLAESYEQYF.

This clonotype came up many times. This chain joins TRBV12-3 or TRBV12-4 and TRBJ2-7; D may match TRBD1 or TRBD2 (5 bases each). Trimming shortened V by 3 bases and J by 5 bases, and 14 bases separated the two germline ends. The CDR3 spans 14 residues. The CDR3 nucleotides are TGTGCCAGCAGTTTTGGGACGGCAAGGAACGAGCAGTACTTC. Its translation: CASSFGTARNEQYF.

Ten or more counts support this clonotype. The CDR3 is CASSLAGVHYGYTF. In DNA, the CDR3 is TGTGCCAGCAGTTTGGCGGGGGTACACTATGGCTACACCTTC. The V call is TRBV28, the J call TRBJ1-2; weak D call: TRBD1 (5 bases). Germline V lookup: CDR1 MDHEN, CDR2 SYDVKM. Trimming took off 3 bases at V and 3 bases at J, with 11 bases between the two ends. This CDR3 is 14 amino acids long.

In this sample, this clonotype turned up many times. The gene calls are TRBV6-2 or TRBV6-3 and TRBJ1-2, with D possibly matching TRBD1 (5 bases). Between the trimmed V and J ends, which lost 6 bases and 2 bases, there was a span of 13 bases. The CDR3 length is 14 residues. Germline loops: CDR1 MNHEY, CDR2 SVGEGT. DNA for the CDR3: TGTGCCAGCAGGATACCGGGACCAAACTATGGCTACACCTTC. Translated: CASRIPGPNYGYTF.

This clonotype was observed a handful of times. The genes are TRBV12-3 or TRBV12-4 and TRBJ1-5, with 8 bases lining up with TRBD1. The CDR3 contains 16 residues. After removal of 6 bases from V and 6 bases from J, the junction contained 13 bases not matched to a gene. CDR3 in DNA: TGTGCCAGCAGAAGTTTAGAGGCAGGGGGCGTTCAGCCCCAGCATTTT. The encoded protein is CASRSLEAGGVQPQHF.

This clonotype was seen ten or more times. For the CDR3, the DNA is TGTGCCAGCAGAACAGGACAGTTCGCGAACACCGGGGAGCTGTTTTTT. Its translation is CASRTGQFANTGELFF. This chain links TRBV5-6 with TRBJ2-2; tentative D call: TRBD1 (6 bases). V was pared by 5 bases and J by 0 bases, with 14 bases between. CDR3 length equals 16 residues. Germline values: CDR1 SGHDT, CDR2 YYEEEE.

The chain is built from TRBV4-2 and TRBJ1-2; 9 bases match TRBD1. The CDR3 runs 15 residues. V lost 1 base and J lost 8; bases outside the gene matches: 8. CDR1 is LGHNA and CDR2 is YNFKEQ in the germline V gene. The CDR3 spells CASSQGEQGAGGYTF. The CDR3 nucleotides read TGTGCCAGCAGCCAAGGGGAACAGGGGGCGGGAGGCTACACCTTC.

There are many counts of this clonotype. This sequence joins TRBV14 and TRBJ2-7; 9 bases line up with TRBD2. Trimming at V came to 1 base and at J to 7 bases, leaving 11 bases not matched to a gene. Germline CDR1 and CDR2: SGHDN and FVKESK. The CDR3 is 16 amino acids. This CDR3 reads CASSQGLAGLDQEQYF. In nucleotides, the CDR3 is TGTGCCAGCAGCCAAGGTCTAGCGGGACTCGACCAGGAGCAGTACTTC.

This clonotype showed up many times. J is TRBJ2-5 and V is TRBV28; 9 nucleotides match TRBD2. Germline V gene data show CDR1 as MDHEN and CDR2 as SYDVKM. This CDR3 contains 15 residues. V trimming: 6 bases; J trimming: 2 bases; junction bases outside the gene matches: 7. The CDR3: CASRAASGTQETQYF. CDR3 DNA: TGTGCCAGCAGGGCAGCTAGCGGGACGCAAGAGACCCAGTACTTC.